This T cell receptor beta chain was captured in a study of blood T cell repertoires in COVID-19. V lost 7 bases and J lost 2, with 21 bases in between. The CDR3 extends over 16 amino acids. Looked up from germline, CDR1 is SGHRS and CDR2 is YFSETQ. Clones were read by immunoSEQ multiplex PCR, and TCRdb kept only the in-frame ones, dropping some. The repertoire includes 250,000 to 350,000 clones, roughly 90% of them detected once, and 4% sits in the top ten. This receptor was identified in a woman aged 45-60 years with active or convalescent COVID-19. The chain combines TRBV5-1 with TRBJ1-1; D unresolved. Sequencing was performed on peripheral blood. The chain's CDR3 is CASRLRESARNTEAFF. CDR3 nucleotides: TGCGCCAGCCGTCTAAGGGAGAGCGCTCGAAACACTGAAGCTTTCTTT.